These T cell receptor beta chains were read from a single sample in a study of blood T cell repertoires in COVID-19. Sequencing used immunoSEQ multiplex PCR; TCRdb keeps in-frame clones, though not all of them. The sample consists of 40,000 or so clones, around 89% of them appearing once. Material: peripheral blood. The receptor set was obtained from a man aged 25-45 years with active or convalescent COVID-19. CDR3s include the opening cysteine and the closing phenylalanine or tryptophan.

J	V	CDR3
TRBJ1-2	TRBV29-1	CSVTSTYLSRGSSYGYTF
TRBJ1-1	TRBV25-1	CASSDDRANTEAFF
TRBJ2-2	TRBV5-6	CASSLAGLAANTGELFF
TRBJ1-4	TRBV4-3	CASSQDFRGNEKLFF
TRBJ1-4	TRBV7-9	CASSPRAGVKLFF
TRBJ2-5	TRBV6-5	CASRGLAGGRETQYF
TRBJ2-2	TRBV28	CASINSNTGELFF
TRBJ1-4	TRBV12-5	CASGLGGQGGEKLFF
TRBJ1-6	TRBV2	CASSETLSHHF
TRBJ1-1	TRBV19	CASRDRAWTEAFF
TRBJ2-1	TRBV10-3	CAISEGDSDNEQFF
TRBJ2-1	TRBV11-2	CASGQGHRARVEQFF
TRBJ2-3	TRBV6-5	CASSYRGLKIPDTQYF
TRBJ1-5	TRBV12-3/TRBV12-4	CASSGQLNQPQHF
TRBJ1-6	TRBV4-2	CASSQDSGRRNSPLHF
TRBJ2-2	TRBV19	CASERPSGENTGELFF
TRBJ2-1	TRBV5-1	CASSWTSGSPTYNEQFF
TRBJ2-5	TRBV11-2	CASSLSAPSGGAETQYF
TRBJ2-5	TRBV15	CATSRGGTSAETQYF
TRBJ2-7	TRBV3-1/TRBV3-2	CASSHRGDGSYEQYF
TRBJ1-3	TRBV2	CASRDFQGAMVSLFFSGNTIYF
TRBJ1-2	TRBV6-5	CARSNFQGGYTF
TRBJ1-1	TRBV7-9	CASSPGTDRNTEAFF
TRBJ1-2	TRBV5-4	CAAAYRVQSGYTF
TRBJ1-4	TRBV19	CASSTRTDPGNEKLFF
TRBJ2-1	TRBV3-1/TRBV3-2	CASSPWRASGFWERGHNEQFF
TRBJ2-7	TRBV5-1	CASSVTLATGSYEQYF
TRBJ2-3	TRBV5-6	CASSLGSGGDTQYF
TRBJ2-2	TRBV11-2	CASSLDRSFNTGELFF
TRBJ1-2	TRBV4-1	CASSQDVIDYGYTF
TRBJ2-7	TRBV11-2	CASSLGGQAFYEQYF
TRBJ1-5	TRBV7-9	CASSLGQGNHQPQHF
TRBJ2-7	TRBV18	CASSQPTGRTYEQYF
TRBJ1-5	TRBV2	CASSEDRGLQPQHF
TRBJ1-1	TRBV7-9	CASSLVISEGRAEAFF
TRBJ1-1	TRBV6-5	CASSYSGSLNTEAFF
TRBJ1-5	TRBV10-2	CASSNTGVVGTGNQPQHF
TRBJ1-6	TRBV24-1	CATSDGGVGGGTLHF
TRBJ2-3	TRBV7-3	CASSLGDSQDTQYF
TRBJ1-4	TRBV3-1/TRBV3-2	CASSQAGTVNRGEKLFF
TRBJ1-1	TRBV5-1	CASSLGAGAILNTEAFF
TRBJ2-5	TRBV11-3	CASSPPGLAGEETQYF
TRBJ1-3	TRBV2	CASLAEAIGNTIYF
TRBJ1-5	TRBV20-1	CSASGGTGGRSGNQPQHF
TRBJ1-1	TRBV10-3	CAISERTGGSGTEAFF